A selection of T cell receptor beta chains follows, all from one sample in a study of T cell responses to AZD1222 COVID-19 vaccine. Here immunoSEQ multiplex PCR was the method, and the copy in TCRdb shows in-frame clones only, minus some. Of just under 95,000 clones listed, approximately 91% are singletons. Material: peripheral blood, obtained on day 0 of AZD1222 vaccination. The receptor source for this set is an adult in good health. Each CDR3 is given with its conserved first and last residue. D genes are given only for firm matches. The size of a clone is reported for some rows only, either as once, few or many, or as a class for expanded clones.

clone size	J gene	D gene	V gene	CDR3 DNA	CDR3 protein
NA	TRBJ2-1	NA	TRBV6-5	TGTGCCAGCAGACGTGGTAATGAGCAGTTCTTC	CASRRGNEQFF
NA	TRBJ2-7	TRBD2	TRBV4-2	TGTGCCAGCGGGGGAGGGACCTACGAGCAGTACTTC	CASGGGTYEQYF
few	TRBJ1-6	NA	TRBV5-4	TGTGCCAGCAGCTTGGGGGGGAGACAGAATTCTCATTCACCCCTCCACTTT	CASSLGGRQNSHSPLHF
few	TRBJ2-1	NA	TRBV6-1	TGTGCCAGCAGTGGTATCGGCAGGTCGAGCTCCTACAATGAGCAGTTCTTC	CASSGIGRSSSYNEQFF
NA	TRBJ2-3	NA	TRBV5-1	TGCGCCAGCTACCGGGGGGCGGGCACAGATACGCAGTATTTT	CASYRGAGTDTQYF
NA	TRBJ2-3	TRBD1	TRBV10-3	TGTGCCATCAGTGAGTCGTTGGGGACAGGGTCTTGGCGCACAGATACGCAGTATTTT	CAISESLGTGSWRTDTQYF
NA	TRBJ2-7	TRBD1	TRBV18	TGTGCCAGCTCACCACCGGGACAGGGAGCCTACGAGCAGTACTTC	CASSPPGQGAYEQYF
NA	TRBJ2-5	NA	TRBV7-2	TGTGCCAGCAGCCCGGCCCAGTGGGGGAAAGAGACCCAGTACTTC	CASSPAQWGKETQYF
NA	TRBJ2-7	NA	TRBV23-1	TGCGCCAGCAGTCAGGGGGGCCCGACCCCCTACGAGCAGTACTTC	CASSQGGPTPYEQYF
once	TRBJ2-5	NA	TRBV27	TGTGCCAGCAGTTTAGGTATCCGGACAGTAGGAGAGACCCAGTACTTC	CASSLGIRTVGETQYF
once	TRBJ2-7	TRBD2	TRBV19	TGTGCCAGTAGCCTTAAACTAGCGGTAACCTCCTACGAGCAGTACTTC	CASSLKLAVTSYEQYF
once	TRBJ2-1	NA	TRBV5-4	TGTGCCAGCAGCTTGGGCTCAGGCTCCTACAATGAGCAGTTCTTC	CASSLGSGSYNEQFF
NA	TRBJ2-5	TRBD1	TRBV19	TGTGCCAGTAGTCCACTGGGACAGGGTCGTTTAGAGACCCAGTACTTC	CASSPLGQGRLETQYF
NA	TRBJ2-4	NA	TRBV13	TGTGCCAGCAGCTTACAGCTAAACATTCAGTACTTC	CASSLQLNIQYF
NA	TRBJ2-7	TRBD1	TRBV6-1	TGTGCCAGCAGGCCTACGGGACAGGGCTCCTACGAGCAGTACTTC	CASRPTGQGSYEQYF
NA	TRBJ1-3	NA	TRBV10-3	TGTGCCATCAGTCAATCTGGAAACACCATATATTTT	CAISQSGNTIYF
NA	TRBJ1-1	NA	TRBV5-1	TGCGCCAGCAGCTTGTCTCGGGGCGCGGACACTGAAGCTTTCTTT	CASSLSRGADTEAFF
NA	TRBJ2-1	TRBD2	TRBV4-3	TGCGCCAGCAGCCATGGTAGCGGGGAATTTAGCTCCTACAATGAGCAGTTCTTC	CASSHGSGEFSSYNEQFF
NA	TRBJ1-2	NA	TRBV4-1	TGCGCCAGCAGCCAAGACCCGTTGGACTATGGCTACACCTTC	CASSQDPLDYGYTF
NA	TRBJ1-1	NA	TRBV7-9	TGTGCCAGCAGCTCAGTAATAGACACTGAAGCTTTCTTT	CASSSVIDTEAFF
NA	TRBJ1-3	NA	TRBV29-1	TGCAGCGTTGAAGATCTGAACACCATATATTTT	CSVEDLNTIYF
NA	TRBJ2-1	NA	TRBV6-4	TGTGCCAGCAGTGTCGGGAACAATGAGCAGTTCTTC	CASSVGNNEQFF
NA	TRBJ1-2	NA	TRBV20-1	TGCAGTGCTAGTAGGGCCTCAGGGGCGGTTGATGGCTACACCTTC	CSASRASGAVDGYTF
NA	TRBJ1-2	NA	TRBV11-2	TGTGCCAGCAGCTTAGGAACGCGACAGGATCTTTATGGCTACACCTTC	CASSLGTRQDLYGYTF
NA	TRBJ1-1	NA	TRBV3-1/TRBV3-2	TGTGCCAGCAGCGACGCAAGGACTGAAGCTTTCTTT	CASSDARTEAFF
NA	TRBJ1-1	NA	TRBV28	TGTGCCAGCAGGGGCAGCCCGGTTTGGACCACTGAAGCTTTCTTT	CASRGSPVWTTEAFF
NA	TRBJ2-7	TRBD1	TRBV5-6	TGTGCCAGCAGCTTGCTGGGACAGGCGACGAATAATTGCGAGCAGTACTTC	CASSLLGQATNNCEQYF
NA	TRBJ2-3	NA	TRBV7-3	TGTGCCAGCAGCTTGGGCCGTTCGGCCCCGCAGTATTTT	CASSLGRSAPQYF
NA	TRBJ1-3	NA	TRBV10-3	TGTGCCATCCGGGTGGGTGGAGGAAACACCATATATTTT	CAIRVGGGNTIYF
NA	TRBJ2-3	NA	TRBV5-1	TGCGCCAGCAGCTTGGGGCGGTTGGATACGCAGTATTTT	CASSLGRLDTQYF
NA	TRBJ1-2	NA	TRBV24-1	TGTGCCATCACGATGGACAAGAGGGACTATGGCTACACCTTC	CAITMDKRDYGYTF